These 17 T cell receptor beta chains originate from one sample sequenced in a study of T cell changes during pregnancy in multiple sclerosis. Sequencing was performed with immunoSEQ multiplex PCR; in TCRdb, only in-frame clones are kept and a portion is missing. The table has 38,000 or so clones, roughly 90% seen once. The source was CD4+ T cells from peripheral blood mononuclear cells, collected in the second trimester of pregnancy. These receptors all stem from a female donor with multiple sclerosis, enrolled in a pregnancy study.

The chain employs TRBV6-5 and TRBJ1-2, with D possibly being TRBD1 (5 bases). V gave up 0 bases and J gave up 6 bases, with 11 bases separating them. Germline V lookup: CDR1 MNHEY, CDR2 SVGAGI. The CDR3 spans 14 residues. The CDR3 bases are TGTGCCAGCAGTTACTCGACAGCGCCTGATGGCTACACCTTC. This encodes CASSYSTAPDGYTF.

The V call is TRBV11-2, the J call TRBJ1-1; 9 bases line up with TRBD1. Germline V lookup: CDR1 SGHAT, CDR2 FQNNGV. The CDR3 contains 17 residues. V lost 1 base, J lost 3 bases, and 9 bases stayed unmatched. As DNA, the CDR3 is TGTGCCAGCAGCTTAGCGTTTTTAGGACAGGGGTACACTGAAGCTTTCTTT. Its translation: CASSLAFLGQGYTEAFF.

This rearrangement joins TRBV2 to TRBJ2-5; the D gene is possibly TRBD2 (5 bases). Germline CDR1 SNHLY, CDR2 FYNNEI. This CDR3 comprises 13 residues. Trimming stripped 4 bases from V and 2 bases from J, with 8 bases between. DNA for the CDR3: TGTGCCAGCAGTGGAGGGAGACAAGAGACCCAGTACTTC. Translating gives CASSGGRQETQYF. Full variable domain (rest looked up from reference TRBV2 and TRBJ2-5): EPEVTQTPSHQVTQMGQEVILRCVPISNHLYFYWYRQILGQKVEFLVSFYNNEISEKSEIFDDQFSVERPDGSNFTLKIRSTKLEDSAMYFCASSGGRQETQYFGPGTRLLVL.

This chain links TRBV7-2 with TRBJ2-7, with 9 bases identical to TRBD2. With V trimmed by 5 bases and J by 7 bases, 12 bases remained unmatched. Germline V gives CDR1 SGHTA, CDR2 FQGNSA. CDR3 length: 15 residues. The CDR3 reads CASSPGWLAGQEQYF. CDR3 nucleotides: TGTGCCAGCAGCCCCGGTTGGCTAGCGGGGCAAGAGCAGTACTTC.

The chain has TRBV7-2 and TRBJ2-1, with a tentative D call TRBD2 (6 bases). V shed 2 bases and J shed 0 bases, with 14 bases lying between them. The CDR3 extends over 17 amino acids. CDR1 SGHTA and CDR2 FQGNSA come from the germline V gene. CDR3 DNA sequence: TGTGCCAGCAGCTTAAGGGCGGGAACAAGCTCCTACAATGAGCAGTTCTTC. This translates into CASSLRAGTSSYNEQFF.

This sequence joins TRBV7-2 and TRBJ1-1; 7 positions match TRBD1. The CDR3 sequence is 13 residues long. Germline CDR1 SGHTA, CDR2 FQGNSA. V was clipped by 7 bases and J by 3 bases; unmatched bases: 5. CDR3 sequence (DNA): TGTGCCAGCACCGACAGGGTTTACACTGAAGCTTTCTTT. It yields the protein CASTDRVYTEAFF. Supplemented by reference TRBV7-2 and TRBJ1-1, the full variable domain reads GAGVSQSPSNKVTEKGKDVELRCDPISGHTALYWYRQSLGQGLEFLIYFQGNSAPDKSGLPSDRFSAERTGGSVSTLTIQRTQQEDSAVYLCASTDRVYTEAFFGQGTRLTVV.

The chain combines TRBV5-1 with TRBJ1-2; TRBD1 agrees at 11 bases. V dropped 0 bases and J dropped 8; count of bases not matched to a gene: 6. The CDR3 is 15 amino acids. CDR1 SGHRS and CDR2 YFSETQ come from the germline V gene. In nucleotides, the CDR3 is TGCGCCAGCAGCTTGGCAGGACAGGGGGCGGGAGGCTACACCTTC. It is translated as CASSLAGQGAGGYTF. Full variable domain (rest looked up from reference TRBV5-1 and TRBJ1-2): KAGVTQTPRYLIKTRGQQVTLSCSPISGHRSVSWYQQTPGQGLQFLFEYFSETQRNKGNFPGRFSGRQFSNSRSEMNVSTLELGDSALYLCASSLAGQGAGGYTFGSGTRLTVV.

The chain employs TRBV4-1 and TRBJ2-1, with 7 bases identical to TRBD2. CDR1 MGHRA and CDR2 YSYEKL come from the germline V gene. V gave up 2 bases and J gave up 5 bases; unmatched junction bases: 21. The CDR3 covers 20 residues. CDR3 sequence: CASSQPPNYRRSSGNNEQFF. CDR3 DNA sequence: TGCGCCAGCAGCCAACCCCCGAACTACCGCCGGTCTAGCGGAAACAATGAGCAGTTCTTC.

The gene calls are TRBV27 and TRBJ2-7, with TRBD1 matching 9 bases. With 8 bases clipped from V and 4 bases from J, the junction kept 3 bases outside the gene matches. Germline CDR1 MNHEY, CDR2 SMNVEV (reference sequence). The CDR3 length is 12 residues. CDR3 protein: CASADRGYEQYF. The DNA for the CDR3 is TGTGCCAGCGCGGACAGGGGATACGAGCAGTACTTC.

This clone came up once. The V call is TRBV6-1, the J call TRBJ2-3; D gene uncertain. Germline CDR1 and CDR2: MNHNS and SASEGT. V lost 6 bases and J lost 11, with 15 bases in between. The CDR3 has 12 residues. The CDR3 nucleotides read TGTGCCAGCAGGTTAGAGGTCAGAAAGCAGTATTTT. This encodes CASRLEVRKQYF.

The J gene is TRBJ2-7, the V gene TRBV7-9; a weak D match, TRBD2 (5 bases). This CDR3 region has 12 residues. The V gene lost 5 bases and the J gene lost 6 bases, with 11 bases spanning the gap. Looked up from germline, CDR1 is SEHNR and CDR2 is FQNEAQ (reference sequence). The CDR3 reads CASSHDYFEQYF. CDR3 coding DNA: TGTGCCAGCAGCCACGACTATTTCGAGCAGTACTTC.

CDR3: CASSGSGSGGEQFF. The CDR3 DNA reads TGCGCCAGCAGCGGGAGCGGGAGCGGGGGTGAGCAGTTCTTC. This rearrangement joins TRBV5-1 to TRBJ2-1; 8 bases fit TRBD2. V lost 4 bases to trimming and J lost 9 bases; unmatched junction nucleotides: 9. The CDR3 covers 14 residues. Germline CDR1 and CDR2: SGHRS and YFSETQ.

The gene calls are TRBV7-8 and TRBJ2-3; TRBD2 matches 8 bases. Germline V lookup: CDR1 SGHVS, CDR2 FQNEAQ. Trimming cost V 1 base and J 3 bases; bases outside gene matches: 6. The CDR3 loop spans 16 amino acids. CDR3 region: CASSLEGLVATDTQYF. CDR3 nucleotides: TGTGCCAGCAGCTTAGAGGGACTAGTTGCAACAGATACGCAGTATTTT.

In DNA form, the CDR3 reads TGTGCCAGCAGCGAATTAGCGGGAGGGCCAGGGGATACGCAGTATTTT. This sequence encodes CASSELAGGPGDTQYF. The J gene is TRBJ2-3, the V gene TRBV13; TRBD2 matches at 11 bases. This CDR3 region has 16 residues. Germline CDR1 and CDR2: PRHDT and FYEKMQ (reference sequence). Unmatched junction bases numbered 10, after V lost 5 bases and J lost 6 bases. Filled out from reference TRBV13 and TRBJ2-3, the complete variable domain reads AAGVIQSPRHLIKEKRETATLKCYPIPRHDTVYWYQQGPGQDPQFLISFYEKMQSDKGSIPDRFSAQQFSDYHSELNMSSLELGDSALYFCASSELAGGPGDTQYFGPGTRLTVL.

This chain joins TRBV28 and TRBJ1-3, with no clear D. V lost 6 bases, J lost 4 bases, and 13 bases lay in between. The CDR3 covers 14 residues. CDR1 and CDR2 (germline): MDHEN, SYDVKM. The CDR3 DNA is TGTGCCAGCAGCCTCCGGGTCCCCGGAAACACCATATATTTT. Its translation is CASSLRVPGNTIYF.

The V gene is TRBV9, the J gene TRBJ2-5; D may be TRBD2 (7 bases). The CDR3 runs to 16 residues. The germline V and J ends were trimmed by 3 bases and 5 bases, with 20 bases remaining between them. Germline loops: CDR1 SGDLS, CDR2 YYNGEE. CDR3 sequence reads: CASSAQGRGFRETQYF. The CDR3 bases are TGTGCCAGCAGCGCGCAGGGGAGGGGGTTTAGGGAGACCCAGTACTTC.

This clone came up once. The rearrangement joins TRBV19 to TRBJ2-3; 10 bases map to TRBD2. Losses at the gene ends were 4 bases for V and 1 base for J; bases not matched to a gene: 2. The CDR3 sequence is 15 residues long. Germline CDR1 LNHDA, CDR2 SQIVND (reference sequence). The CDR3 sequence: CASSTGLAGTDTQYF. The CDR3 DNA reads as TGTGCCAGTAGTACCGGACTAGCGGGCACAGATACGCAGTATTTT.